This T cell receptor (beta chain) derives from a study of T cells after yellow fever vaccination. This CDR3 has 15 amino acids. Trimming pared 2 bases from V and 2 bases from J, leaving 14 bases between. Looked up from germline, CDR1 is SGDLS and CDR2 is YYNGEE. TCRdb fed the 5' RACE reads into MiXCR, producing one record per CDR3 protein. The sample has around 600,000 distinct CDR3 sequences; 9% to 15% are singletons. The sample here was PBMCs, taken on the day of the yellow fever booster vaccination. The chain recombines TRBV9 with TRBJ2-7, with D unclear. This TCR derives from a young man who received the YFV17D yellow fever vaccine. For the CDR3, the DNA is TGTGCCAGCAGCGTCGGGTTTTCATTTCCCTACGAGCAGTACTTC. Protein sequence: CASSVGFSFPYEQYF.